This is a list of T cell receptor beta chains from one sample in a study of blood T cells in healthy people across ages. TCRdb processed the 5' RACE reads anew with MiXCR; each CDR3 protein has one entry. The data show fewer than 900,000 distinct CDR3 sequences, over 45% seen once. Sequenced material: blood. The source is a woman aged 55-70 years in good health. CDR3s include the opening cysteine and the closing phenylalanine or tryptophan. A D gene is named only where the DNA matches it firmly. Clone size, where shown, is once, few, many, or a class for clones that have expanded.

clone_size	d_call	v_call	cdr3_length	j_call	cdr3_aa	cdr3_nt
few	TRBD2	TRBV20-1	13	TRBJ2-3	CSVSGGGTDTQYF	TGCTCAGTTAGCGGGGGAGGGACAGATACGCAGTATTTT
NA	NA	TRBV20-1	17	TRBJ2-3	CSARTAGARRGRDTQYF	TGCAGTGCTAGGACAGCGGGCGCGAGGAGAGGTCGCGATACGCAGTATTTT
few	NA	TRBV29-1	13	TRBJ2-3	CSVERGFTDTQYF	TGCAGCGTTGAACGTGGCTTCACAGATACGCAGTATTTT
few	NA	TRBV12-3/TRBV12-4	12	TRBJ2-7	CASSANSREQYF	TGTGCCAGCAGTGCCAACTCTAGGGAGCAGTACTTC
few	NA	TRBV5-1	14	TRBJ2-7	CASSWDLYDYEQYF	TGCGCCAGCAGCTGGGATCTTTACGACTACGAGCAGTACTTC
NA	TRBD2	TRBV12-3/TRBV12-4	15	TRBJ2-2	CASTMGGIDTGELFF	TGTGCCAGCACCATGGGGGGGATTGACACCGGGGAGCTGTTTTTT
NA	TRBD2	TRBV5-1	13	TRBJ2-3	CASSLGSGSAQYF	TGCGCCAGCAGCTTGGGTAGCGGGAGTGCGCAGTATTTT
many	NA	TRBV4-2	14	TRBJ2-3	CASSEAGETDTQYF	TGTGCCAGCAGCGAAGCAGGGGAGACAGATACGCAGTATTTT
few	NA	TRBV7-2	15	TRBJ2-1	CASSPAGLGIGEQFF	TGTGCCAGCAGCCCTGCGGGACTTGGGATAGGCGAGCAGTTCTTC
NA	TRBD2	TRBV20-1	18	TRBJ2-7	CSAPPAGLAGVWRDEQYF	TGCAGTGCTCCCCCGGCGGGACTAGCGGGAGTGTGGCGCGACGAGCAGTACTTC
few	NA	TRBV29-1	13	TRBJ1-1	CSALQGLGTEAFF	TGCAGCGCCCTACAGGGCCTCGGCACTGAAGCTTTCTTT
NA	NA	TRBV15	14	TRBJ2-7	CATSRAAGPYEQYF	TGTGCCACCAGCAGAGCGGCAGGTCCCTACGAGCAGTACTTC
NA	NA	TRBV7-2	14	TRBJ2-5	CASSPGPAINEQYF	TGTGCCAGCAGCCCGGGACCCGCAATCAATGAGCAGTACTTC
once	NA	TRBV6-2/TRBV6-3	16	TRBJ2-2	CASSYEWLARAGELFF	TGTGCCAGCAGTTACGAATGGCTAGCCCGCGCCGGGGAGCTGTTTTTT
NA	NA	TRBV7-9	13	TRBJ1-1	CASSPQQATEAFF	TGTGCCAGCAGCCCACAACAGGCCACTGAAGCTTTCTTT
few	TRBD2	TRBV29-1	15	TRBJ2-5	CSVMLAGGPVETQYF	TGCAGCGTTATGCTAGCGGGAGGGCCCGTGGAGACCCAGTACTTC
many	NA	TRBV20-1	13	TRBJ1-1	CSHMDSMNTEAFF	TGCAGCCACATGGACAGCATGAACACTGAAGCTTTCTTT
large	TRBD1	TRBV5-1	14	TRBJ2-7	CASSWTGPSYEQYF	TGCGCCAGCAGCTGGACAGGGCCTTCCTACGAGCAGTACTTC
NA	TRBD1	TRBV7-2	16	TRBJ2-1	CASSFPGQGASNEQFF	TGTGCCAGCAGCTTTCCGGGACAGGGAGCTTCCAATGAGCAGTTCTTC
few	NA	TRBV7-2	15	TRBJ1-4	CASSYGTGSNEKLFF	TGTGCCAGCAGTTATGGTACAGGTTCTAATGAAAAACTGTTTTTT
few	NA	TRBV9	15	TRBJ2-7	CASSPRDTSIYEQYF	TGTGCCAGCAGCCCCCGGGACACCTCCATCTACGAGCAGTACTTC
few	NA	TRBV7-2	11	TRBJ2-5	CASSLYQTQYF	TGTGCCAGCAGCTTATATCAGACCCAGTACTTC
few	NA	TRBV30	12	TRBJ1-2	CAWRKDSYGYTF	TGTGCCTGGAGGAAGGACAGCTATGGCTACACCTTC
NA	NA	TRBV7-9	14	TRBJ2-5	CASSAQGRGETQYF	TGTGCCAGCAGCGCCCAGGGGCGGGGAGAGACCCAGTACTTC
NA	TRBD2	TRBV9	16	TRBJ2-2	CASSVAVAGNTGELFF	TGTGCCAGCAGCGTAGCTGTAGCGGGGAACACCGGGGAGCTGTTTTTT
once	TRBD1	TRBV6-2/TRBV6-3	16	TRBJ1-1	CASSTWTGGDVTEAFF	TGTGCCAGCAGTACGTGGACAGGGGGCGATGTTACTGAAGCTTTCTTT
NA	NA	TRBV2	15	TRBJ2-2	CASSDFRGQTGELFF	TGTGCCAGCAGTGACTTTAGGGGACAAACCGGGGAGCTGTTTTTT
NA	TRBD1	TRBV9	16	TRBJ1-2	CASSADRVVRNYGYTF	TGTGCCAGCAGCGCGGACAGGGTAGTTCGTAACTATGGCTACACCTTC
NA	NA	TRBV14	15	TRBJ2-1	CASSPQGYGYNEQFF	TGTGCCAGCAGCCCGCAGGGTTATGGGTACAATGAGCAGTTCTTC
few	NA	TRBV4-3	17	TRBJ2-3	CASSQDLPSVSTDTQYF	TGCGCCAGCAGCCAAGATTTGCCTAGCGTTAGCACAGATACGCAGTATTTT
NA	NA	TRBV28	16	TRBJ1-4	CASRVDGGKSNEKLFF	TGTGCCAGCAGGGTGGACGGGGGGAAGTCTAATGAAAAACTGTTTTTT
NA	NA	TRBV18	15	TRBJ2-3	CASSPNRRGGDTQYF	TGTGCCAGCTCACCAAACAGGCGAGGGGGAGATACGCAGTATTTT
many	NA	TRBV20-1	14	TRBJ2-3	CSASQGRGTDTQYF	TGCAGTGCTAGCCAGGGCCGAGGCACAGATACGCAGTATTTT
once	NA	TRBV10-3	14	TRBJ2-7	CAIRLRGSSYEQYF	TGTGCCATCAGACTCCGGGGTAGCTCCTACGAGCAGTACTTC
NA	TRBD2	TRBV3-1	17	TRBJ2-1	CASPYRGLAGFYNEQFF	TGTGCCAGCCCCTATAGGGGACTAGCGGGATTTTACAATGAGCAGTTCTTC
NA	NA	TRBV20-1	12	TRBJ2-1	CSARTGAGEQFF	TGCAGTGCTCGAACGGGAGCGGGTGAGCAGTTCTTC
NA	TRBD2	TRBV7-3	19	TRBJ2-1	CASSSRGLAGVLSYNEQFF	TGTGCCAGCAGCTCCAGAGGACTAGCGGGAGTTCTATCCTACAATGAGCAGTTCTTC
many	TRBD1	TRBV11-1	16	TRBJ2-3	CASSLIGQGSTDTQYF	TGTGCCAGCAGCTTAATCGGACAGGGGAGCACAGATACGCAGTATTTT
NA	NA	TRBV9	15	TRBJ2-5	CASSVGQKVQETQYF	TGTGCCAGCAGCGTAGGACAAAAAGTCCAAGAGACCCAGTACTTC
NA	NA	TRBV20-1	14	TRBJ2-7	CSASPYLRSYEQYF	TGCAGTGCTAGCCCCTACTTGCGCTCCTACGAGCAGTACTTC
NA	NA	TRBV18	14	TRBJ2-3	CASSPYGGTDTQYF	TGTGCCAGCTCACCCTATGGAGGCACAGATACGCAGTATTTT
NA	NA	TRBV15	16	TRBJ1-2	CATSRIHGGGNYGYTF	TGTGCCACCAGCAGAATCCACGGAGGGGGGAACTATGGCTACACCTTC
NA	TRBD2	TRBV6-2/TRBV6-3	15	TRBJ2-1	CASSRPGTSGSVKFF	TGTGCCAGCAGTCGCCCCGGGACTAGCGGGAGTGTGAAGTTCTTC
few	NA	TRBV7-2	14	TRBJ2-5	CASSLFQGGETQYF	TGTGCCAGCAGCTTATTTCAGGGAGGCGAGACCCAGTACTTC
NA	NA	TRBV29-1	14	TRBJ2-1	CSVGPKGFDNGQFF	TGCAGCGTTGGTCCGAAGGGGTTCGACAATGGGCAGTTCTTC
few	NA	TRBV4-2	16	TRBJ2-7	CASSQDFTSTGYEQYF	TGTGCCAGCAGCCAAGATTTTACCTCAACTGGCTACGAGCAGTACTTC
few	NA	TRBV7-2	14	TRBJ1-2	CASSPRGVSYGYTF	TGTGCCAGCAGCCCGAGGGGGGTATCCTATGGCTACACCTTC
NA	TRBD2	TRBV10-3	16	TRBJ2-3	CAISESVAGGADTQYF	TGTGCCATCAGTGAGTCGGTAGCGGGAGGGGCGGATACGCAGTATTTT
NA	TRBD2	TRBV7-3	14	TRBJ2-1	CASSLTVAGNEQFF	TGTGCCAGCAGCTTAACTGTAGCGGGGAATGAGCAGTTCTTC